The 10 T cell receptor beta chains reported below all come from one sample, sequenced in a study of shared clonotypes between healthy human individuals. Clones were read by immunoSEQ multiplex PCR, and TCRdb kept only the in-frame ones, dropping some. Seen here are millions of clones, 85% to 95% observed once, and the top ten hold 0.1% to 0.15%. The sample comprised naive CD4+ T cells sorted from blood. Subset described: CD45RA+ positively selected. The source is a man aged 18 to 30 in good health.

This rearrangement joins TRBV6-5 to TRBJ2-7; D assignment may be TRBD1 or TRBD2 (5 bases each). The CDR3 has 15 residues. The ends were cut back, 7 bases at V and 0 bases at J, with 16 bases in the middle. CDR1 and CDR2 from the germline V gene are MNHEY and SVGAGI. Written as DNA, the CDR3 is TGTGCCAGCACCGAAAGTGGGGGTCCCTCCTACGAGCAGTACTTC. It yields the protein CASTESGGPSYEQYF.

This CDR3 is CASKESSYNSPLHF. DNA of the CDR3: TGTGCCAGCAAGGAGAGCTCCTATAATTCACCCCTCCACTTT. V usage is TRBV28 and J usage is TRBJ1-6; D ambiguous. Germline values: CDR1 MDHEN, CDR2 SYDVKM. Trimming pared 7 bases from V and 0 bases from J, leaving 7 bases between. This CDR3 has 14 amino acids.

The chain couples TRBV5-1 to TRBJ2-3; 8 positions match TRBD1. CDR3 length: 16 amino acids. Trimming at V came to 0 bases and at J to 5 bases, leaving 8 bases not matched to a gene. Germline V gene sequence: CDR1 SGHRS, CDR2 YFSETQ. CDR3 amino acids: CASSLGATGVGDTQYF. CDR3 DNA: TGCGCCAGCAGCTTGGGGGCGACAGGGGTAGGAGATACGCAGTATTTT.

On this clone: This sample includes further DNA sequences coding for the same CDR3. V usage is TRBV6-5 and J usage is TRBJ1-1, with D unclear. The CDR3 extends over 13 amino acids. The ends were cut back, 2 bases at V and 2 bases at J, with 6 bases in the middle. The germline V gene encodes CDR1 MNHEY and CDR2 SVGAGI. CDR3 sequence (DNA): TGTGCCAGCAGTTACCTCCCCAACACTGAAGCTTTCTTT. Encoded protein: CASSYLPNTEAFF.

The chain has TRBV2 and TRBJ2-5; 7 nucleotides match TRBD2. The CDR3 runs to 17 residues. Germline loops: CDR1 SNHLY, CDR2 FYNNEI. V gave up 5 bases and J gave up 6 bases; unmatched junction bases: 18. The CDR3 sequence is CASSPSSLAGPSQTQYF. The CDR3 DNA follows: TGTGCCAGCAGTCCCTCCTCCTTAGCGGGTCCCAGCCAGACCCAGTACTTC.

In regard to this clone: At the DNA level, this CDR3 is encoded by other sequences in the same sample as well. The genes are TRBV20-1 and TRBJ2-7; D is perhaps TRBD2 (5 bases). The CDR3 has 11 amino acids. The germline gives CDR1 DFQATT, CDR2 SNEGSKA (reference sequence). V lost 2 bases to trimming and J lost 4 bases, with 6 bases between them. The chain's CDR3 is CSARTGYEQYF. The CDR3 coding sequence is TGCAGTGCTAGAACGGGGTACGAGCAGTACTTC.

The chain carries TRBV5-1 and TRBJ1-1; D gene uncertain. Trimming left V 2 bases short and J 0 bases short, with 8 bases between. Germline CDR1 SGHRS, CDR2 YFSETQ. CDR3 length: 14 residues. The CDR3 sequence: CASSFGSVNTEAFF. CDR3 bases: TGCGCCAGCAGCTTTGGATCAGTGAACACTGAAGCTTTCTTT.

The CDR3 sequence is CASSESGGIDEQFF. CDR3 sequence (DNA): TGTGCCAGCAGTGAATCTGGGGGCATCGATGAGCAGTTCTTC. J is TRBJ2-1 and V is TRBV2; possible D gene TRBD1, 6 bases. Germline V gives CDR1 SNHLY, CDR2 FYNNEI. The CDR3 contains 14 residues. The germline V and J ends were trimmed by 2 bases and 8 bases, with 13 bases remaining between them.

The chain has TRBV6-5 and TRBJ1-5; 10 bases line up with TRBD1. Germline values: CDR1 MNHEY, CDR2 SVGAGI. The CDR3 consists of 15 residues. The trim removed 6 bases at V and 6 bases at J, leaving 8 bases unmatched. The CDR3 here is CASRAGTGVVQPQHF. DNA of the CDR3: TGTGCCAGCAGAGCCGGGACAGGGGTGGTTCAGCCCCAGCATTTT.

In nucleotides, the CDR3 is TGTGCCAGCAGTTTCGTGCATTATAATTCACCCCTCCACTTT. Protein product: CASSFVHYNSPLHF. This sequence joins TRBV27 and TRBJ1-6; D remains ambiguous. The CDR3 is 14 residues long. V shed 3 bases and J shed 4 bases, with 7 bases lying between them. Germline-derived CDR1 and CDR2 are MNHEY and SMNVEV (reference sequence).